Listed below are T cell receptor beta chains from one sample, sequenced in a study of cytomegalovirus exposure and HLA in healthy donors. Measured with immunoSEQ multiplex PCR; TCRdb has only the in-frame clones, and not every one. Of about 120,000 clones listed, about three quarters are singletons. The sequenced sample consisted of PBMCs. The receptor set was obtained from a woman aged 25 to 39 in good health and CMV-seropositive. Each CDR3 is given with its conserved first and last residue. D genes are given only for firm matches. Size is stated for part of the rows, as once, few or many counts, or as a class when the clone is expanded.

14 | - | TRBJ1-2 | TRBV5-1 | - | TGCGCCAGCAACTCCGGGGTGGGAGACTATGGCTACACCTTC | CASNSGVGDYGYTF
14 | - | TRBJ1-5 | TRBV7-9 | TRBD1 | TGTGCCAGCAGCCTCGGACAGGGGGATCAGCCCCAGCATTTT | CASSLGQGDQPQHF
17 | - | TRBJ1-1 | TRBV4-2 | - | TGTGCCAGCAGCCAAGATGATATAACAGGACTAACCACTGAAGCTTTCTTT | CASSQDDITGLTTEAFF
15 | - | TRBJ2-3 | TRBV2 | TRBD2 | TGTGCCAGCAGAGGACTAGCGGGGGCGGCAGATACGCAGTATTTT | CASRGLAGAADTQYF
17 | - | TRBJ1-2 | TRBV7-9 | TRBD1 | TGTTCCAGCAGCTTAGGACCCAGGGGGCGTGAGGACTATGGCTACACCTTC | CSSSLGPRGREDYGYTF
17 | - | TRBJ1-2 | TRBV7-2 | - | TGTGCCAGCAGCTTACGGGCCTCGCAGGACAGTTTCTATGGCTACACCTTC | CASSLRASQDSFYGYTF
16 | - | TRBJ1-6 | TRBV5-1 | - | TGCGCCAGCAGCTGGGGGCAGGACGCGGAGAATTCACCCCTCCACTTT | CASSWGQDAENSPLHF
15 | - | TRBJ2-1 | TRBV5-5 | - | TGTGCCAGCAGCCACTGGGCCAGGGGAGGGAATGAGCAGTTCTTC | CASSHWARGGNEQFF
13 | - | TRBJ2-4 | TRBV4-1 | - | TGCGCCAGCAGCAGCGACAGGCAAGACATTCAGTACTTC | CASSSDRQDIQYF
18 | - | TRBJ2-6 | TRBV4-2 | - | TGTGCCAGCAGCCAAAACAGGGGGGGAAGCTCTGGGGCCAACGTCCTGACTTTC | CASSQNRGGSSGANVLTF
14 | - | TRBJ2-1 | TRBV5-1 | - | TGCGCCAGCAGCCCTACTCCCGGCGGGGATGAGCAGTTCTTC | CASSPTPGGDEQFF
13 | - | TRBJ1-2 | TRBV6-1 | - | TGCGTCAGCACGGAAGCGGGGCTCTATGGCTACACCTTC | CVSTEAGLYGYTF
15 | - | TRBJ2-5 | TRBV5-1 | TRBD2 | TGCGCCAGCAGCCGGGAGCGGGGGGGCGAGGAGACCCAGTACTTC | CASSRERGGEETQYF
16 | - | TRBJ2-7 | TRBV21-1 | - | TGTGCCAGCAGCAAAAATGGGACTCCTTTCTGTTACGAGCAGTACTTC | CASSKNGTPFCYEQYF
15 | - | TRBJ1-2 | TRBV5-6 | - | TGTGCCAGCAGCTTGGGGCCGACGGGCGGGGATGGCTACACCTTC | CASSLGPTGGDGYTF
11 | - | TRBJ2-7 | TRBV30 | - | TGTGCCTGGAGTGTACTGGTGGAGCAGTACTTC | CAWSVLVEQYF
15 | - | TRBJ2-7 | TRBV7-2 | - | TGTGCCAGCAGCTTATGGGGGGGCCGATCCTACGAGCAGTACTTC | CASSLWGGRSYEQYF
14 | - | TRBJ2-1 | TRBV6-1 | TRBD2 | TGTGCCAGCTCGCTAGCGGAGAATTTCAATGAGCAGTTCTTC | CASSLAENFNEQFF
19 | once | TRBJ2-1 | TRBV6-1 | TRBD2 | TGTGCCAGCAGTGGACCGCCAAGCGGGGCCTTACTAACCTACAATGAGCAGTTCTTC | CASSGPPSGALLTYNEQFF
13 | - | TRBJ1-1 | TRBV11-2 | - | TGTGCCAGCAGCTTAGGTTCCATGTCTGAAGCTTTCTTT | CASSLGSMSEAFF
15 | - | TRBJ1-2 | TRBV6-5 | - | TGTGCCAGCAGCCATAGGAGGACTATCAACTATGGCTACACCTTC | CASSHRRTINYGYTF
15 | - | TRBJ2-7 | TRBV6-1 | TRBD1 | TGTGCCAGCAGTCAGACAGGGGGCTACGGCTACGAGCAGTACTTC | CASSQTGGYGYEQYF
13 | few | TRBJ1-1 | TRBV6-5 | - | TGTGCCAGCAGAGCGGGTTCTGGGACTGAAGCTTTCTTT | CASRAGSGTEAFF
14 | - | TRBJ1-1 | TRBV11-2 | TRBD1 | TGTGCCAGCAGCTTAGTAAGGGGGCGCACTGAAGCTTTCTTT | CASSLVRGRTEAFF
15 | - | TRBJ2-2 | TRBV7-2 | - | TGTGCCAGCAGCTTAGTTCCTTCGAACACCGGGGAGCTGTTTTTT | CASSLVPSNTGELFF
17 | - | TRBJ1-6 | TRBV4-1 | TRBD1 | TGCGCCAGCAGCCAAGTGCCGGGGGACAGGGGTGGATCACCCCTCCACTTT | CASSQVPGDRGGSPLHF
15 | - | TRBJ2-3 | TRBV9 | TRBD2 | TGTGCCAGCAGCGTAGGGACTAGCGGCCGGGATACGCAGTATTTT | CASSVGTSGRDTQYF
13 | once | TRBJ1-1 | TRBV18 | - | TGCGCCAGCTCACCAGGTACGGGGACTGAAGCTTTCTTT | CASSPGTGTEAFF
16 | few | TRBJ2-3 | TRBV5-1 | TRBD1 | TGCGCCAGCAGCTTGAAAGGGACAGGGGGCTCAGATACGCAGTATTTT | CASSLKGTGGSDTQYF
15 | - | TRBJ2-2 | TRBV19 | - | TGTGCCAGTAGTATAGATTCCGCGAACACCGGGGAGCTGTTTTTT | CASSIDSANTGELFF
16 | - | TRBJ2-3 | TRBV4-3 | TRBD1 | TGCGCCAGCAGCCAAGTTTCAGGGGGCAAGGCAGATACGCAGTATTTT | CASSQVSGGKADTQYF
14 | - | TRBJ2-3 | TRBV5-1 | - | TGCGCCAGCAGCTCTGGAGTTTACACAGATACGCAGTATTTT | CASSSGVYTDTQYF
15 | - | TRBJ2-3 | TRBV5-1 | TRBD2 | TGCGCCACCCGAGAGATTCTAGCGGGGTTGGATACGCAGTATTTT | CATREILAGLDTQYF
17 | - | TRBJ1-1 | TRBV7-9 | TRBD1 | TGTTCCAGCAGCTTAGTTAAGGGACAGGGTATAAGCACTGAAGCTTTCTTT | CSSSLVKGQGISTEAFF
15 | - | TRBJ1-3 | TRBV19 | - | TGTGCCAGTAGTACTACAGGGAATCGAAGAAACACCATATATTTT | CASSTTGNRRNTIYF
13 | - | TRBJ2-5 | TRBV29-1 | TRBD1 | TGCAGCGCAGACAGGGGTTTTTCAGAGACCCAGTACTTC | CSADRGFSETQYF
14 | once | TRBJ2-7 | TRBV19 | - | TGTGCCAGTAGTATAAAGACAGAATTTTACGAGCAGTACTTC | CASSIKTEFYEQYF
18 | - | TRBJ2-2 | TRBV5-1 | TRBD2 | TGCGCCAGCAGCTGGGACTCATATGGCCTAGCGGGCGTAGGGGAGCTGTTTTTT | CASSWDSYGLAGVGELFF
14 | - | TRBJ2-1 | TRBV28 | TRBD2 | TGTGCCAGCAGTTCCTACGGGGGGGACAATGAGCAGTTCTTC | CASSSYGGDNEQFF
13 | - | TRBJ1-1 | TRBV28 | TRBD1 | TGTGCCAGTAACAGGGGGGGGTGGACTGAAGCTTTCTTT | CASNRGGWTEAFF
16 | - | TRBJ2-3 | TRBV4-2 | TRBD1 | TGTGCCAGCAGAAGGAACACAGGGGGCTCGACAGATACGCAGTATTTT | CASRRNTGGSTDTQYF
14 | - | TRBJ2-1 | TRBV27 | TRBD2 | TGTGCCAGCAGTACTAGCGGGCACTACAATGAGCAGTTCTTC | CASSTSGHYNEQFF
12 | - | TRBJ2-5 | TRBV6-5 | - | TGTGCCAGCATCGGGAACCAAGAGACCCAGTACTTC | CASIGNQETQYF
15 | - | TRBJ2-2 | TRBV27 | - | TGTGCCAGCAGTCCTCGAGCGGGGAACACCGGGGAGCTGTTTTTT | CASSPRAGNTGELFF
13 | - | TRBJ2-5 | TRBV4-3 | - | TGCGCCAGCAGCCAAGAGAACCTAGGGGCCCAGTACTTC | CASSQENLGAQYF
16 | - | TRBJ1-1 | TRBV29-1 | - | TGCAGCGTTGACACGGACGTGGGGAGCTCGAACACTGAAGCTTTCTTT | CSVDTDVGSSNTEAFF
16 | - | TRBJ2-1 | TRBV9 | - | TGTGCCAGCAGCGTAGGTGGGGGGACTTTAAGCAATGAGCAGTTCTTC | CASSVGGGTLSNEQFF
14 | - | TRBJ2-1 | TRBV10-3 | TRBD1 | TGTGCCATCAGTGATGGGACAGGGTACAATGAGCAGTTCTTC | CAISDGTGYNEQFF
15 | - | TRBJ1-2 | TRBV7-9 | - | TGTGCCAGCAGCTTATCTCCGGGGGGACACTATGGCTACACCTTC | CASSLSPGGHYGYTF
13 | - | TRBJ2-5 | TRBV11-2 | - | TGTGCCAGCAGCTTTAACAGGGAAGAGACCCAGTACTTC | CASSFNREETQYF
17 | - | TRBJ2-1 | TRBV28 | TRBD1 | TGTGCCAGCAGTTTGGCCCTGACAGGGACCGGCGACAATGAGCAGTTCTTC | CASSLALTGTGDNEQFF
17 | - | TRBJ2-5 | TRBV10-2 | TRBD2 | TGCGCCAGCAGTGAGTTAGCGGGGGGCCTCACGGGAGGGACCCAGTACTTC | CASSELAGGLTGGTQYF
14 | - | TRBJ1-2 | TRBV4-2 | - | TGTGCCAGCAGCCAAGGGGAAGGGGGCTATGGCTACACCTTC | CASSQGEGGYGYTF
14 | - | TRBJ2-5 | TRBV14 | - | TGTGCCAGCAGCCAAGATTGGCAGGGGAGGACCCAGTACTTC | CASSQDWQGRTQYF
14 | - | TRBJ2-2 | TRBV18 | - | TGTGCCAGCTCACCACAGGGGGACACCGGGGAGCTGTTTTTT | CASSPQGDTGELFF
15 | - | TRBJ2-3 | TRBV5-6 | TRBD2 | TGTGCCAGCAGCTTGCTAGCGGGCCGCACAGATACGCAGTATTTT | CASSLLAGRTDTQYF
13 | - | TRBJ1-5 | TRBV2 | TRBD1 | TGTGCCAGCGGACAGGGCCTCAATCAGCCCCAGCATTTT | CASGQGLNQPQHF
15 | - | TRBJ2-3 | TRBV15 | TRBD2 | TGTGCCACCAGCAGGCTAGCGGGGAATACAGATACGCAGTATTTT | CATSRLAGNTDTQYF
13 | - | TRBJ2-3 | TRBV7-9 | - | TGTGCCAGCAGCCCCGGGAACTCCAATACGCAGTATTTT | CASSPGNSNTQYF
15 | few | TRBJ2-7 | TRBV5-1 | - | TGCGCCAGCAGCTTGCTCCAGGGAAAGTCCTACGAGCAGTACTTC | CASSLLQGKSYEQYF